The clone carrying this T cell receptor (beta chain) was seen many times. The antigen is unknown. The authors made cDNA by 5'RACE with 10-nucleotide random UMIs. In TCRdb, the 5' RACE reads were re-called with MiXCR into one record per CDR3 protein. This sample has roughly 88,000 distinct CDR3 sequences; under 4.5% occur once, and the top ten carry 2.9%. These data come from a study of neurological immune-mediated disorders. Study-wide results and limits: In HTLV-1-associated myelopathy, TCR clonal expansion was greatest, and in multiple sclerosis it was least, below healthy controls. Sharing of CDR3 amino acid sequences among expanded clones across subjects was absent, suggesting private repertoires in all groups.

Germline V gives CDR1 LNHDA, CDR2 SQIVND (reference sequence). V was trimmed by 7 bases and J by 5 bases, leaving 24 bases between them. The CDR3 sequence is 17 residues long. The source of this sequence is a woman aged 45 to 65 with multiple sclerosis. V and J are TRBV19 and TRBJ1-5, with D possibly being TRBD1 (5 bases). The sequencing sample was made of PBMCs. The CDR3 DNA reads TGTGCCAGTAAACGGGGGGTCTGGGCAACAGTCCATCAGCCCCAGCATTTT. Protein: CASKRGVWATVHQPQHF.